This entry lists 10 T cell receptor beta chains sequenced from one sample in a study of cytomegalovirus exposure and HLA in healthy donors. The table came from immunoSEQ multiplex PCR; TCRdb's copy has only in-frame clones and leaves some out. The table includes roughly 300,000 clones, 70% to 90% detected once. What was sequenced was PBMCs. Receptors originate from a woman between 18 and 29 years old in good health and CMV-seronegative.

A single count supports this clone. Other DNA sequences in this sample translate to the same CDR3. The chain joins TRBV7-2 to TRBJ1-5; D might be TRBD1 (5 bases). The CDR3 extends over 16 amino acids. The V gene's germline CDR1 is SGHTA and CDR2 FQGNSA. Trimming removed 1 base from V and 1 base from J, with 11 bases in between. The chain's CDR3 is CASSLVGGPSNQPQHF. The CDR3 nucleotides read TGTGCCAGCAGCTTAGTGGGGGGACCCAGCAATCAGCCCCAGCATTTT.

This chain uses TRBV10-2 with TRBJ1-2; D is perhaps TRBD1 (6 bases). The CDR3 is made up of 13 amino acids. Germline CDR1 is WSHSY and CDR2 is SAAADI. The germline V and J ends were trimmed by 8 bases and 8 bases, with 18 bases remaining between them. CDR3 region: CASGPDRTGGYTF. The CDR3 DNA sequence: TGCGCCAGCGGTCCAGACAGGACCGGCGGCTACACCTTC.

The J gene is TRBJ2-3, the V gene TRBV6-1; the match to TRBD2 covers 9 bases. CDR1 MNHNS and CDR2 SASEGT come from the germline V gene. The CDR3 sequence is 16 residues long. V gave up 1 base and J gave up 1 base; unmatched junction bases: 3. CDR3 DNA: TGTGCCAGCAGTGAAGGTCGACTAGCGGGCACAGATACGCAGTATTTT. Its protein product is CASSEGRLAGTDTQYF.

The chain employs TRBV27 and TRBJ1-2; D is unresolved. The germline V and J ends were trimmed by 6 bases and 3 bases, with 8 bases remaining between them. The length of the CDR3 is 12 residues. Per germline, CDR1 MNHEY and CDR2 SMNVEV (reference sequence). CDR3 nucleotide sequence: TGTGCCAGCAGCCCCGGGGACTATGGCTACACCTTC. Protein product: CASSPGDYGYTF.

This clone was picked up a small number of times. The chain uses TRBV5-1 and TRBJ1-1; weak D call: TRBD1 (6 bases). This CDR3 region has 14 residues. Germline V lookup: CDR1 SGHRS, CDR2 YFSETQ. Trimming took 1 base from V and 5 from J, leaving 12 bases between them. CDR3 coding DNA: TGCGCCAGCAGCTTGCAGGGGAGACGGACTGAAGCTTTCTTT. Translated: CASSLQGRRTEAFF.

The chain couples TRBV28 to TRBJ2-2; D perhaps matches TRBD1 (6 bases). Trimming took off 6 bases at V and 1 base at J, with 9 bases between the two ends. Germline lookup yields CDR1 MDHEN and CDR2 SYDVKM. The CDR3 is 14 amino acids. In DNA, the CDR3 is TGTGCCAGCAGGGCGACAGGGAACACCGGGGAGCTGTTTTTT. Its protein product is CASRATGNTGELFF.

This sequence joins TRBV28 and TRBJ1-1; D may be TRBD1 (6 bases). V was trimmed by 6 bases and J by 2 bases, leaving 16 bases between them. Germline V CDR1 and CDR2: MDHEN, SYDVKM. The CDR3 has 15 amino acids. The CDR3, as DNA: TGTGCCAGCAGATCCCCTTGGACAGACAACACTGAAGCTTTCTTT. This gives the protein CASRSPWTDNTEAFF.

The rearrangement links TRBV5-1 to TRBJ1-2; D uncertain. Trimming removed 0 bases at V and 4 bases at J, with 13 bases between. Germline values: CDR1 SGHRS, CDR2 YFSETQ. This CDR3 has 15 residues. DNA of the CDR3: TGCGCCAGCAGCTTGGTAGGAGAAACGTCCTATGGCTACACCTTC. Protein: CASSLVGETSYGYTF.

This chain uses TRBV25-1 with TRBJ1-2, with D unclear. Trimming took off 3 bases at V and 7 bases at J, with 6 bases between the two ends. This CDR3 spans 11 amino acids. Germline CDR1 MGHDK, CDR2 SYGVNS. The CDR3 DNA reads TGTGCCAGCAGTGACTTCTTTGGCTACACCTTC. Translated, it gives CASSDFFGYTF.

CDR3 DNA: TGTGCCAGCAGTTTCGTACAGGGTGAAAAACTGTTTTTT. This translates into CASSFVQGEKLFF. The rearrangement uses TRBV27 and TRBJ1-4, with D possibly being TRBD1 (6 bases). The length of the CDR3 is 13 residues. The V and J ends lost 3 bases and 7 bases respectively, with 9 bases between them. Germline lookup yields CDR1 MNHEY and CDR2 SMNVEV (reference sequence).